Below, 13 T cell receptor beta chains from the same sample are listed, as sequenced in a study of vaccination and CD4 T cells after COVID-19. Specified treatment: roughly 10-day PBMC culture with coronavirus spike peptide pools or control peptides (ViraFEST assay). The Oncomine TCR Beta short-read assay sequenced DNA from cultured CD4+ T cells. Via MiXCR, TCRdb re-called the PCR reads, giving one row per CDR3 protein. The table lists 15,000 or so distinct CDR3 sequences, 40% to 50% of them singletons. Their specific antigens are unknown. The sample here was CD4+ T cells from blood, cultured in vitro, taken before SARS-CoV-2 vaccination. The receptors were gathered from a human donor who had recovered from COVID-19.

This clonotype was seen a single time. V gene TRBV3-1 combines with J gene TRBJ2-2; the D gene is possibly TRBD1 (5 bases). Trimming shortened V by 4 bases and J by 4 bases, and 16 bases separated the two germline ends. CDR1 LGHDT and CDR2 YNNKEL come from the germline V gene (reference sequence). This CDR3 comprises 16 residues. The CDR3 here is CASSPPQGFATGELFF. Here the CDR3 DNA reads TGTGCCAGCAGCCCACCCCAGGGCTTCGCCACCGGGGAGCTGTTTTTT.

About this clonotype: A read error may produce the germline difference seen at one junction end. The V call is TRBV6-1, the J call TRBJ1-2, with D unresolved. CDR1 and CDR2 (germline): MNHNS, SASEGT. CDR3 length: 14 residues. The chain's CDR3 is CASSPRVESRPSAF. The CDR3 nucleotides are TGTGCCAGCAGTCCCCGGGTTGAGAGCAGGCCATCGGCATTC.

The V gene is TRBV29-1, the J gene TRBJ2-1; 16 bases are a match to TRBD2. The V and J ends lost 7 bases and 1 base, in that order; junction bases with no gene match: 10. The V gene's germline CDR1 is SQVTM and CDR2 ANQGSEA. The CDR3 is 18 residues long. As DNA, the CDR3 is TGCAGCGACAAGCCGGGACTAGCGGGAGGGGAATCCTACAATGAGCAGTTCTTC. Amino acid sequence: CSDKPGLAGGESYNEQFF.

The CDR3 DNA reads TGTGCCAGCAGCTTAGGGACAGGGAAGGTACAGCCCCAGCATTTT. Its protein product is CASSLGTGKVQPQHF. The rearrangement joins TRBV7-9 to TRBJ1-5; 8 bases agree with TRBD1. The germline gives CDR1 SEHNR, CDR2 FQNEAQ (reference sequence). The junction had 6 bases not matched to a gene; V was cut back by 1 base and J by 7 bases. The CDR3 extends over 15 amino acids.

The chain recombines TRBV20-1 with TRBJ2-7; perhaps TRBD1 as D (6 bases). With 0 bases removed from V and 5 bases from J, the gap between germline ends came to 11 bases. CDR3 size: 13 residues. Germline CDR1 DFQATT, CDR2 SNEGSKA (reference sequence). The CDR3 region has the DNA TGCAGTGCTAGAGATACCAGGGGAAACGAGCAGTACTTC. Translated, it gives CSARDTRGNEQYF.

This clonotype showed up just a few times. The V call is TRBV7-9, the J call TRBJ2-5; D not resolved. In germline, CDR1 is SEHNR, CDR2 FQNEAQ (reference sequence). The V gene lost 6 bases and the J gene lost 4 bases, with 9 bases spanning the gap. The CDR3 loop spans 12 amino acids. CDR3 sequence reads: CASSHILETQYF. In DNA form, the CDR3 reads TGTGCCAGCAGTCATATTCTAGAGACCCAGTACTTC.

Only a few counts were recorded for this clonotype. This chain connects TRBV7-2 to TRBJ2-5, with TRBD1 matching over 10 bases. Per germline, CDR1 SGHTA and CDR2 FQGNSA. CDR3 size: 14 residues. J lost 7 bases, V lost 5 bases, and 7 bases had no gene match. For the CDR3, the DNA is TGTGCCAGCAGCATAGACAGGGGGCGGGGGACCCAGTACTTC. Its translation: CASSIDRGRGTQYF.

The chain couples TRBV2 to TRBJ1-1, with 8 bases aligning to TRBD1. J lost 3 bases, V lost 6 bases, and 3 bases had no gene match. Per the germline V gene, CDR1 is SNHLY and CDR2 is FYNNEI. This CDR3 contains 13 residues. CDR3 DNA sequence: TGTGCCAGCAGACAGGGGGGTTACACTGAAGCTTTCTTT. This translates into CASRQGGYTEAFF.

The rearrangement uses TRBV6-1 and TRBJ1-1; maybe TRBD1 (6 bases). Trimming removed 5 bases at V and 6 bases at J, with 13 bases between. CDR3 size: 13 residues. The germline V gene encodes CDR1 MNHNS and CDR2 SASEGT. As DNA, the CDR3 is TGTGCCAGCAGTAACACAGGGATCGCTGAAGCTTTCTTT. This translates into CASSNTGIAEAFF.

This sequence joins TRBV19 and TRBJ1-6; 8 nucleotides align to TRBD1. V shed 7 bases, J shed 7 bases, and the junction held 6 bases outside the gene matches. Germline CDR1 is LNHDA and CDR2 is SQIVND (reference sequence). This CDR3 region has 14 residues. This chain's CDR3 is CASTPTGVNSPLHF. In nucleotides, the CDR3 is TGTGCCAGTACCCCGACAGGGGTGAATTCACCCCTCCACTTT.

The chain uses TRBV5-1 and TRBJ2-3; D gene unclear. CDR3 length: 15 amino acids. Germline loops: CDR1 SGHRS, CDR2 YFSETQ. Trimming took off 0 bases at V and 3 bases at J, with 11 bases between the two ends. The CDR3 DNA is TGCGCCAGCAGCTTGGGTGTAGCCCCTACAGATACGCAGTATTTT. It yields the protein CASSLGVAPTDTQYF.

The table lists this clonotype with a few counts. The rearrangement uses TRBV25-1 and TRBJ1-5; D unclear. V was trimmed by 2 bases and J by 9 bases, leaving 17 bases between them. Germline loops: CDR1 MGHDK, CDR2 SYGVNS. There are 15 residues in the CDR3. CDR3 sequence (DNA): TGTGCCAGCAGTGAAGGTTCTTCCCCCTTCCGGCCCCAGCATTTT. Residues: CASSEGSSPFRPQHF.

CDR3 nucleotide sequence: TGTGCCAGCAGTAGGGGGAGGGAGACCCAGTACTTC. This sequence encodes CASSRGRETQYF. The chain has TRBV6-1 and TRBJ2-5; D could derive from TRBD1 or TRBD2 (6 bases each). The V gene lost 5 bases and the J gene lost 5 bases, with 9 bases spanning the gap. This CDR3 spans 12 amino acids. In germline, CDR1 is MNHNS, CDR2 SASEGT.